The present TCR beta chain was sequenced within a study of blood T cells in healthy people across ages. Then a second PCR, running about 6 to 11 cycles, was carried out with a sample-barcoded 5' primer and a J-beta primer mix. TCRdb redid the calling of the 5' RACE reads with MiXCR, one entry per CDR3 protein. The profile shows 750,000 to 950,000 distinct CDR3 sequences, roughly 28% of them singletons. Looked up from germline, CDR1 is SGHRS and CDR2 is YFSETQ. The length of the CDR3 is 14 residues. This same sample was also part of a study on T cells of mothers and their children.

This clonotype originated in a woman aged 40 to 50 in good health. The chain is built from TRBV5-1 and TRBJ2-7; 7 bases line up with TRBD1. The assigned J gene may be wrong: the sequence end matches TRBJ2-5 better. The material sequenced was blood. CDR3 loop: CASWAEGAGETQYF. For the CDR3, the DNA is TGCGCCAGCTGGGCCGAGGGGGCGGGCGAGACCCAGTACTTC.